This T cell receptor beta chain was recorded in a study of naive and memory T cell subsets. Overall study results and limits: From naive to CM, EM and EMRA, diversity decreased and Gini increased. Between naive and memory subsets, TCR abundance power law exponents differed.

The sample holds a few counts of this clonotype. The antigen remains unidentified. Germline-derived CDR1 and CDR2 are MNHEY and SMNVEV (reference sequence). V gave up 3 bases and J gave up 1 base, with 14 bases separating them. CDR3 length: 16 residues. An equimolar mix of two oligonucleotides served as the beta constant-region primer for TRBC1 and TRBC2. TCRdb used MiXCR to reprocess the UMI-ligation and nested PCR reads, holding one entry per CDR3 protein. This sample has 140,000 to 150,000 distinct CDR3 sequences; approximately 17% occur once, and the top ten carry roughly 0.14%. The receptor was isolated from a human donor in good health. V is TRBV27 and J is TRBJ2-3; D tentatively reads TRBD1 or TRBD2 (6 bases each). Sequences were obtained from naive CD4+ T cells from blood. The CDR3 region has the DNA TGTGCCAGCAGTTTGATGGGGGGCCGCGGCACAGATACGCAGTATTTT. Translating gives CASSLMGGRGTDTQYF.